This TCR beta chain was retrieved from a study of beta chain features in type 1 diabetes. Germline CDR1 and CDR2: SGHRS and YFSETQ. The CDR3 has 15 residues. The V gene end was trimmed by 0 bases and the J gene end by 4 bases; junction bases not matched to a gene: 7. Expressed TCRB transcripts got sequenced, as all isolated RNA was reverse transcribed. Here immunoSEQ multiplex PCR was the method, and the copy in TCRdb shows in-frame clones only, minus some. The sample holds some 99,000 clones, approximately 39% seen once. This TCR was recovered from a young woman in good health. The chain employs TRBV5-1 and TRBJ2-7; 7 bases are shared with TRBD1. Sequencing was carried out using stem cell memory CD4+ T cells from blood. CDR3 protein: CASSLGQGPLYEQYF. CDR3 coding DNA: TGCGCCAGCAGCTTGGGACAGGGCCCCTTGTACGAGCAGTACTTC.